Sequencing of this T cell receptor (beta chain) was carried out in a study of T cell repertoires in cytomegalovirus infection. Study-level information: Evidence of both CMV infection and a matching HLA type came from public TCR beta signatures. Findings and limits, study-wide: HLA-C-restricted CMV clonotypes gave the most frequent clonotype in two of eight donors. Frequencies of public TCR beta families were cumulated, and this identified carriers of CMV plus the relevant HLA.

About this clonotype: Its antigen is unidentified.

TCRdb independently ran MiXCR on the reads; one entry per CDR3 protein. The table shows about 920,000 distinct CDR3 sequences, with roughly a third occurring only once. CDR1 is SEHNR, CDR2 FQNEAQ, per germline (reference sequence). The CDR3 consists of 17 residues. The V segment lost 5 bases and the J segment 5 bases; nucleotides outside the gene matches: 16. J is TRBJ2-7 and V is TRBV7-9; the match to TRBD2 covers 9 bases. This TCR derives from a human donor in good health (CMV status not recorded). Some clones in this sample may be carry-over from other donors' samples. Source: cultured CD8+ T cells from PBMCs, taken from culture after CMV antigen stimulation. The CDR3 loop is CASSLGDSGGHPDEQYF. The CDR3 nucleotides are TGTGCCAGCAGCCTAGGGGATAGCGGGGGCCACCCTGACGAGCAGTACTTC.